Listed below are T cell receptor beta chains from one sample, sequenced in a study of T cells in lung cancer brain metastases. Only in-frame clones appear in the TCRdb table, and some are missing; sequencing was by immunoSEQ multiplex PCR. This repertoire shows 3,000 or so clones, approximately 87% found once; its top ten account for about 5%. Material: tumor tissue from the primary lung tumor. The receptors here all came from a woman aged 45-60 years with non-small cell lung cancer. CDR3s include the opening cysteine and the closing phenylalanine or tryptophan. A D gene is named only where the DNA matches it firmly. The size entry is marked missing in some rows and otherwise reads once, few, many or a size class.

size	D	V	J	CDR3
once	-	TRBV4-1	TRBJ1-2	CASSQDQGRLPYGYTF
-	TRBD1	TRBV18	TRBJ2-7	CASRPTGEYYEQYF
-	-	TRBV14	TRBJ1-1	CASQKGLNTEAFF
-	-	TRBV19	TRBJ1-2	CASSPLSNPYYGYTF
-	-	TRBV6-5	TRBJ2-7	CASSYDGGNYEQYF
-	TRBD1	TRBV2	TRBJ1-2	CASRDRTYYGYTF
-	-	TRBV6-5	TRBJ2-1	CASSYVGRTNEQFF
-	-	TRBV15	TRBJ1-1	CATSRVPGNRVTEAFF
-	-	TRBV28	TRBJ1-2	CASSLTIAGQAYGYTF
-	-	TRBV30	TRBJ1-4	CAWSDTRGATNEKLFF
-	-	TRBV4-3	TRBJ1-5	CASSRPGNPGDQPQHF
-	TRBD2	TRBV5-5	TRBJ2-1	CASRDERAGAPYNEQFF
-	-	TRBV4-2	TRBJ1-1	CASSHEGGTEAFF
-	-	TRBV7-8	TRBJ1-1	CASSLGESNGGTEAFF
few	-	TRBV6-6	TRBJ1-6	CASSTGSPYNSPLHF
-	-	TRBV13	TRBJ2-7	CASSSLMDGAYEQYF
-	-	TRBV5-1	TRBJ2-7	CASSPQELSYEQYF
-	-	TRBV5-1	TRBJ2-3	CASSQGASVGIDTQYF
-	-	TRBV4-1	TRBJ2-2	CASSQVSGVAGFTGELFF
-	-	TRBV28	TRBJ1-6	CASRPSDRSSYNSPLHF
few	TRBD1	TRBV5-1	TRBJ1-2	CASSQQGAGGYTF
-	-	TRBV7-9	TRBJ1-2	CASSFDGYGYTF
once	TRBD1	TRBV14	TRBJ2-1	CASSQYGTAYNEQFF
-	-	TRBV4-2	TRBJ2-5	CASSQEGGQTQYF
-	-	TRBV23-1	TRBJ2-2	CASSQFFSVLSGELFF
-	-	TRBV7-2	TRBJ1-2	CASSSPRSYGYTF
-	TRBD1	TRBV4-1	TRBJ1-1	CASSQGIETRDRRRGTEAFF
-	TRBD2	TRBV2	TRBJ2-1	CASSEAKLAGGFNEQFF
-	-	TRBV28	TRBJ2-3	CASSLWTSTDTQYF
-	TRBD1	TRBV6-5	TRBJ1-1	CASSSSRQGVGTEAFF
-	-	TRBV9	TRBJ1-2	CASSEQANYGYTF
-	-	TRBV5-1	TRBJ1-4	CASSTVGGSNEKLFF
-	TRBD1	TRBV19	TRBJ2-7	CASSAGTGGLYEQYF
few	-	TRBV5-4	TRBJ2-7	CASSPPGGLSYEQYF
-	-	TRBV5-1	TRBJ1-5	CASSTGPYQPQHF
-	-	TRBV5-1	TRBJ1-1	CASSEGKYTEAFF
-	TRBD2	TRBV9	TRBJ2-1	CASSLPSVRGAYNEQFF
few	-	TRBV19	TRBJ2-2	CASSIGGVPGELFF
-	TRBD2	TRBV7-8	TRBJ2-3	CASSSLAGGTDTQYF
-	-	TRBV5-6	TRBJ2-5	CASSLRVAPRQETQYF
once	-	TRBV5-1	TRBJ1-1	CASSPRAGGNTEAFF
few	-	TRBV30	TRBJ1-2	CAWDTGSYGYTF
-	TRBD1	TRBV4-1	TRBJ2-7	CASSPSSAGTGVYEQYF
-	-	TRBV6-5	TRBJ1-6	CASSYAGHIQALHF
few	-	TRBV19	TRBJ1-2	CASSAGTVNYGYTF
-	-	TRBV7-8	TRBJ1-1	CASSPFQLGNTEAFF
-	TRBD1	TRBV7-8	TRBJ1-2	CASSLSGQQYGYTF
-	-	TRBV7-8	TRBJ2-7	CASSLGEAGTTYEQYF
-	TRBD2	TRBV5-1	TRBJ2-7	CASNSGWAGTTYEQYF
-	-	TRBV9	TRBJ1-3	CASSVGVQNSGNTIYF
-	TRBD1	TRBV7-3	TRBJ2-5	CASSLGQGQQETQYF
-	TRBD1	TRBV10-3	TRBJ1-2	CATRYRGADGYTF
-	-	TRBV6-1	TRBJ2-3	CASSLQSTGTDTQYF
-	-	TRBV5-6	TRBJ1-1	CASSLNWGQTEAFF
-	-	TRBV7-2	TRBJ2-1	CASSSPSAGNEQFF